Below are 24 T cell receptor beta chains sequenced from a single sample in a study of blood T cell repertoires in COVID-19. The table came from immunoSEQ multiplex PCR; TCRdb's copy has only in-frame clones and leaves some out. The data show approximately 100,000 clones, 85% to 90% seen once. Sequenced material: peripheral blood. All receptors derive from a human donor in a cohort sampled during active COVID-19.

J is TRBJ1-2 and V is TRBV7-2; 8 nucleotides match TRBD1. The CDR3 is 14 residues long. The germline V gene has CDR1 SGHTA and CDR2 FQGNSA. With V trimmed by 5 bases and J by 2 bases, 4 bases remained unmatched. The CDR3 region has the DNA TGTGCCAGCAGCGTCAACAGGGGGAACTATGGCTACACCTTC. It is translated as CASSVNRGNYGYTF. The full variable domain, in which reference TRBV7-2 and TRBJ1-2 provide the parts outside the CDR3, is GAGVSQSPSNKVTEKGKDVELRCDPISGHTALYWYRQSLGQGLEFLIYFQGNSAPDKSGLPSDRFSAERTGGSVSTLTIQRTQQEDSAVYLCASSVNRGNYGYTFGSGTRLTVV.

This chain joins TRBV6-2 or TRBV6-3 and TRBJ2-7, with 9 bases lining up with TRBD2. The germline V gene has CDR1 MNHEY and CDR2 SVGEGT. V lost 5 bases, J lost 3 bases, and 5 bases stayed unmatched. The CDR3 spans 14 residues. This CDR3 reads CASSAGTSFYEQYF. The CDR3 DNA sequence: TGTGCCAGCAGTGCCGGGACTAGCTTCTACGAGCAGTACTTC.

The J gene is TRBJ1-2, the V gene TRBV5-8; TRBD1 agrees at 11 bases. The CDR3 runs 14 residues. J gave up 7 bases and V 4 bases, and 6 bases lay outside the gene matches. Germline CDR1 reads SGHTS; CDR2 reads YDEGEE. The DNA for the CDR3 is TGTGCCAGCAGCGCGGACAGGGGGCTCGGTGGCTACACCTTC. Translating gives CASSADRGLGGYTF.

V is TRBV20-1 and J is TRBJ1-2; D uncertain. CDR1 is DFQATT and CDR2 is SNEGSKA in the germline V gene (reference sequence). Trimming cost V 3 bases and J 4 bases, with 12 bases left between them. The CDR3 has 13 amino acids. Written as DNA, the CDR3 is TGCAGTGCTAGTTCGGGGAACGGCTATGGCTACACCTTC. Protein: CSASSGNGYGYTF.

The chain recombines TRBV7-2 with TRBJ2-3, with TRBD2 matching over 9 bases. V was clipped by 5 bases and J by 7 bases; unmatched bases: 7. This CDR3 is 14 amino acids long. The germline V gene has CDR1 SGHTA and CDR2 FQGNSA. The CDR3: CASSLTSGSYTQYF. CDR3 in DNA: TGTGCCAGCAGCCTAACTAGCGGGTCATATACGCAGTATTTT.

This chain links TRBV19 with TRBJ2-1; D unresolved. Germline V gene lookup returns CDR1 LNHDA and CDR2 SQIVND (reference sequence). The V and J ends lost 4 bases and 4 bases respectively, with 8 bases between them. The CDR3 length is 13 residues. For the CDR3, the DNA is TGTGCCAGTAGTAGTCAGATTTACAATGAGCAGTTCTTC. The encoded protein is CASSSQIYNEQFF.

This clone was observed a handful of times. The V call is TRBV19, the J call TRBJ2-3; 11 nucleotides match TRBD1. The CDR3 is 17 amino acids. CDR1 is LNHDA, CDR2 SQIVND, per germline (reference sequence). V lost 6 bases to trimming and J lost 4 bases; unmatched junction nucleotides: 12. The CDR3 coding sequence is TGTGCCAGTAGCCTTGGGACAGGGGGTAGCTCCTCAGATACGCAGTATTTT. As protein: CASSLGTGGSSSDTQYF.

J is TRBJ1-1 and V is TRBV27; TRBD1 agrees at 8 bases. V was pared by 7 bases and J by 11 bases, with 15 bases of the junction left unmatched. Germline loops: CDR1 MNHEY, CDR2 SMNVEV (reference sequence). CDR3 length equals 14 residues. CDR3 coding DNA: TGTGCCAGCACACCTGCGAAGGACAGGGCGGGGGCTTTCTTT. This sequence encodes CASTPAKDRAGAFF.

This rearrangement joins TRBV5-6 to TRBJ1-2, with D possibly TRBD1 on 6 matching bases. Germline V lookup: CDR1 SGHDT, CDR2 YYEEEE. V gave up 1 base and J gave up 4 bases, with 14 bases separating them. CDR3 length equals 15 residues. DNA of the CDR3: TGTGCCAGCAGCTTGACCGGACAGCCACTCTATGGCTACACCTTC. It is translated as CASSLTGQPLYGYTF.

The V call is TRBV7-9, the J call TRBJ1-2, with unresolved D. Germline CDR1 is SEHNR and CDR2 is FQNEAQ (reference sequence). V shed 7 bases and J shed 5 bases, with 11 bases lying between them. The CDR3 runs to 12 residues. The CDR3 here is CASITAGYGYTF. The CDR3 coding sequence is TGTGCCAGCATCACCGCCGGGTATGGCTACACCTTC.

This rearrangement joins TRBV5-1 to TRBJ2-5, with D maybe TRBD2 (9 bases). The CDR3 runs 16 residues. V dropped 3 bases and J dropped 4 bases, with 19 bases sitting between them. Germline loops: CDR1 SGHRS, CDR2 YFSETQ. CDR3 sequence reads: CASSWTGTSLGETQYF. CDR3 in DNA: TGCGCCAGCAGCTGGACAGGGACTAGCTTGGGAGAGACCCAGTACTTC.

The chain uses TRBV5-1 and TRBJ1-2; maybe TRBD1 (5 bases). Trimming removed 4 bases from V and 7 bases from J, with 20 bases in between. This CDR3 is 15 amino acids long. Germline values: CDR1 SGHRS, CDR2 YFSETQ. CDR3 sequence: CASSPQTVSATGYTF. CDR3 coding DNA: TGCGCCAGCAGCCCCCAGACAGTTTCCGCGACTGGCTACACCTTC. The complete variable domain, with remaining parts taken from reference TRBV5-1 and TRBJ1-2, reads KAGVTQTPRYLIKTRGQQVTLSCSPISGHRSVSWYQQTPGQGLQFLFEYFSETQRNKGNFPGRFSGRQFSNSRSEMNVSTLELGDSALYLCASSPQTVSATGYTFGSGTRLTVV.

This chain joins TRBV5-1 and TRBJ1-2; the match to TRBD1 covers 8 bases. V trimming: 0 bases; J trimming: 3 bases; junction bases outside the gene matches: 19. Germline CDR1 and CDR2: SGHRS and YFSETQ. The CDR3 covers 20 residues. The CDR3, as DNA: TGCGCCAGCAGCTTGGCCGATTGGGACAGGAAGGGATTGTGGGACTATGGCTACACCTTC. Translating gives CASSLADWDRKGLWDYGYTF.

The V call is TRBV5-1, the J call TRBJ1-3; no clear D gene. Germline CDR1 reads SGHRS; CDR2 reads YFSETQ. This CDR3 is built from 11 residues. Trimming left V 2 bases short and J 6 bases short, with 3 bases between. CDR3 in DNA: TGCGCCAGCAGCTTTCAAAACACCATATATTTT. Encoded protein: CASSFQNTIYF. Complete variable domain (other parts from reference TRBV5-1 and TRBJ1-3): KAGVTQTPRYLIKTRGQQVTLSCSPISGHRSVSWYQQTPGQGLQFLFEYFSETQRNKGNFPGRFSGRQFSNSRSEMNVSTLELGDSALYLCASSFQNTIYFGEGSWLTVV.

The chain links TRBV5-1 to TRBJ1-6; D not certain. Trimming pared 0 bases from V and 7 bases from J, leaving 14 bases between. Germline CDR1 is SGHRS and CDR2 is YFSETQ. The CDR3 totals 16 residues. Written as DNA, the CDR3 is TGCGCCAGCAGCTTGGGGCAGCTGTCGGGAAATTCACCCCTCCACTTT. Its protein product is CASSLGQLSGNSPLHF.

The chain carries TRBV27 and TRBJ2-3, with 12 nucleotides matching TRBD2. The V gene end was trimmed by 6 bases and the J gene end by 2 bases; junction bases not matched to a gene: 6. From germline, CDR1 is MNHEY and CDR2 SMNVEV (reference sequence). The CDR3 totals 16 residues. CDR3 sequence reads: CASRQTSGGLTDTQYF. CDR3 nucleotide sequence: TGTGCCAGCAGGCAGACTAGCGGGGGACTCACAGATACGCAGTATTTT.

This clone occurred once. This rearrangement joins TRBV4-2 to TRBJ2-3; 8 nucleotides align to TRBD2. Trimming cost V 3 bases and J 2 bases; bases outside gene matches: 13. The CDR3 contains 18 residues. CDR1 is LGHNA and CDR2 is YNFKEQ in the germline V gene. The CDR3 DNA follows: TGTGCCAGCAGCCATCCTCCCGGGGGGGGGATACACACAGATACGCAGTATTTT. Translation gives CASSHPPGGGIHTDTQYF.

Written as DNA, the CDR3 is TGCGCCAGCAGCTTGTCAGTCGGACAACAGAACACTGAAGCTTTCTTT. It specifies CASSLSVGQQNTEAFF. This rearrangement joins TRBV5-1 to TRBJ1-1; D is perhaps TRBD1 (5 bases). The CDR3 contains 16 residues. V dropped 1 base and J dropped 1 base, with 14 bases sitting between them. Germline V gene lookup returns CDR1 SGHRS and CDR2 YFSETQ.

The chain is built from TRBV11-2 and TRBJ1-6; D is uncertain. Trimming removed 5 bases at V and 7 bases at J, with 9 bases between. The CDR3 has 13 amino acids. Per germline, CDR1 SGHAT and CDR2 FQNNGV. The CDR3 here is CASSRLRNSPLHF. DNA of the CDR3: TGTGCCAGCAGCCGGTTGCGGAATTCACCCCTCCACTTT. The entire variable domain, with the rest obtained from reference TRBV11-2 and TRBJ1-6, is as follows: EAGVAQSPRYKIIEKRQSVAFWCNPISGHATLYWYQQILGQGPKLLIQFQNNGVVDDSQLPKDRFSAERLKGVDSTLKIQPAKLEDSAVYLCASSRLRNSPLHFGNGTRLTVT.

The chain is built from TRBV5-4 and TRBJ2-5; 7 positions match TRBD2. The CDR3 sequence is 13 residues long. J was trimmed by 5 bases and V by 3 bases; bases with no gene match: 4. Germline lookup yields CDR1 SGHNT and CDR2 YYREEE (reference sequence). Written as DNA, the CDR3 is TGTGCCAGCAGCTCCATGGGGGGGGAGACCCAGTACTTC. This translates into CASSSMGGETQYF. Full variable domain (rest looked up from reference TRBV5-4 and TRBJ2-5): ETGVTQSPTHLIKTRGQQVTLRCSSQSGHNTVSWYQQALGQGPQFIFQYYREEENGRGNFPPRFSGLQFPNYSSELNVNALELDDSALYLCASSSMGGETQYFGPGTRLLVL.

In its sample, this clone was seen a few times. The rearrangement uses TRBV25-1 and TRBJ2-3; 7 bases line up with TRBD1. V was pared by 3 bases and J by 1 base, with 1 base of the junction left unmatched. Germline V gives CDR1 MGHDK, CDR2 SYGVNS. The length of the CDR3 is 14 residues. CDR3 in DNA: TGTGCCAGCAGTGATACAGGGGGCACAGATACGCAGTATTTT. Protein: CASSDTGGTDTQYF.

The rearrangement joins TRBV27 to TRBJ2-1, with TRBD2 matching over 8 bases. Trimming cost V 6 bases and J 3 bases; bases outside gene matches: 7. The germline gives CDR1 MNHEY, CDR2 SMNVEV (reference sequence). The length of the CDR3 is 15 residues. CDR3 sequence reads: CASRAPGLDYNEQFF. CDR3 nucleotides: TGTGCCAGCAGGGCACCGGGACTAGACTACAATGAGCAGTTCTTC.

The genes are TRBV7-6 and TRBJ2-3, with TRBD1 matching over 8 bases. The CDR3 is made up of 14 amino acids. J lost 7 bases, V lost 5 bases, and 8 bases had no gene match. CDR1 and CDR2 (germline): SGHVS, FNYEAQ. The CDR3 coding sequence is TGTGCCAGCAGCGCCGGACAGGGTCCTTATACGCAGTATTTT. Its protein product is CASSAGQGPYTQYF.

The chain couples TRBV4-3 to TRBJ1-3, with D hard to call. In germline, CDR1 is LGHNA, CDR2 YSLEER. The length of the CDR3 is 15 residues. V was shortened by 6 bases and J by 0 bases, with 12 bases between the two germline ends. CDR3 sequence: CASRKNSLSGNTIYF. In DNA, the CDR3 is TGCGCCAGCAGGAAAAACAGCCTCTCTGGAAACACCATATATTTT.